This is a list of T cell receptor beta chains from one sample in a study of OX40 agonist ivuxolimab in advanced cancers. The protocol was immunoSEQ multiplex PCR, while the TCRdb copy is restricted to in-frame clones and leaves out a portion. The profile shows tens of thousands of clones, over 80% of them singletons. Sequenced here: CD4+ or CD8+ T cells sorted from blood, sampled in a trial of the OX40 agonist ivuxolimab. These TCRs come from an adult with an advanced solid tumor such as melanoma, head and neck, liver or kidney cancer. Both conserved end residues are part of each CDR3. The D gene is left open where the match is weak. Clone size is not always given. Where it is, it says once, few, many or a class for expanded clones.

TRBJ2-5 | TRBV9 | NA | NA | TGTGCCAGCAGCCCGTTTGCGGGGATGGAACAAGAGACCCAGTACTTC | CASSPFAGMEQETQYF
TRBJ1-5 | TRBV30 | TRBD1 | once | TGTGCCTGGAGTGCGGGACAGGTAAATCAGCCCCAGCATTTT | CAWSAGQVNQPQHF
TRBJ2-5 | TRBV7-6 | TRBD1 | NA | TGTGCCAGCAGCTCCGGGACAGGGTTTCAGACCCAGTACTTC | CASSSGTGFQTQYF
TRBJ2-3 | TRBV5-1 | NA | NA | TGCGCCAGCAGCTTGGAGACCGGCACAGATACGCAGTATTTT | CASSLETGTDTQYF
TRBJ2-1 | TRBV7-6 | TRBD2 | NA | TGTGCCAGCAGCTTAGTTACGGGGGGTGAGCAGTTCTTC | CASSLVTGGEQFF
TRBJ2-2 | TRBV7-6 | NA | NA | TGTGCCAGCAGCCCTTCGAAGCGGGTGTACACCGGGGAGCTGTTTTTT | CASSPSKRVYTGELFF
TRBJ1-1 | TRBV14 | TRBD1 | NA | TGTGCCAGCAGCCTCGAACAGGGGAAAAACACTGAAGCTTTCTTT | CASSLEQGKNTEAFF
TRBJ2-7 | TRBV7-8 | NA | NA | TGTGCCAGCAGCCCAAGCACAGGGCCCTACGAGCAGTACTTC | CASSPSTGPYEQYF
TRBJ1-2 | TRBV5-4 | TRBD1 | NA | TGTGCCAGCAGCGCAACAGGGGCCCCTAACTATGGCTACACCTTC | CASSATGAPNYGYTF
TRBJ1-1 | TRBV6-1 | TRBD1 | NA | TGTGCCAGCAGTGCTGCTACCACAGGGGCCACTGAAGCTTTCTTT | CASSAATTGATEAFF
TRBJ2-3 | TRBV1 | NA | once | TGCACCAGCAGCCATAGAGGGGCTAGCGGGAGTACTAGCACAGATACGCAGTATTTT | CTSSHRGASGSTSTDTQYF
TRBJ2-5 | TRBV5-1 | NA | NA | TGCGCCAGCAGCTTCTCCGGGACACCTCAAGAGACCCAGTACTTC | CASSFSGTPQETQYF
TRBJ1-1 | TRBV10-3 | NA | NA | TGTGCCATCAGTGAGTGGTCAGGAGTGAACACTGAAGCTTTCTTT | CAISEWSGVNTEAFF
TRBJ1-1 | TRBV7-9 | NA | NA | TGTGCCAGCAGCGGGTTGGACAGTTCCACTGAAGCTTTCTTT | CASSGLDSSTEAFF
TRBJ2-7 | TRBV5-4 | TRBD2 | NA | TGTGCCAGCAGCGACCGGACTAGCGGGGGAAGGACCTACGAGCAGTACTTC | CASSDRTSGGRTYEQYF
TRBJ1-2 | TRBV14 | TRBD1 | NA | TGTGCCAGCAGCCCCTGGACAGGGGGAATGGGCTACACCTTC | CASSPWTGGMGYTF
TRBJ1-2 | TRBV7-8 | NA | NA | TGTGCCAGCAGCTTAAGGGCCGAGGGCTACACCTTC | CASSLRAEGYTF
TRBJ2-1 | TRBV9 | TRBD2 | NA | TGTGCCAGCAGCCCGGGACTAGCGGGGGGCTTATCCTACAATGAGCAGTTCTTC | CASSPGLAGGLSYNEQFF
TRBJ1-2 | TRBV29-1 | NA | NA | TGCAGCGCTGATCCCGGGGGAACTAACTATGGCTACACCTTC | CSADPGGTNYGYTF
TRBJ1-5 | TRBV12-5 | NA | NA | TGTGCTAGTGGTTCCACTGACATAAGGGTGCGGGGTCAGCCCCAGCATTTT | CASGSTDIRVRGQPQHF
TRBJ2-2 | TRBV4-1 | NA | NA | TGCGCCAGCAGCCAACGGGACGGTAGCACCGGGGAGCTGTTTTTT | CASSQRDGSTGELFF
TRBJ2-1 | TRBV19 | NA | NA | TGTGCCAGTAGTAACGGGGGACCCTACAATGAGCAGTTCTTC | CASSNGGPYNEQFF
TRBJ1-1 | TRBV10-2 | NA | NA | TGCGCCAGCAGCCCCGGGGGGGCCCAGCTTACTGAAGCTTTCTTT | CASSPGGAQLTEAFF
TRBJ1-3 | TRBV7-9 | NA | NA | TGTGCCAGCAGCTTAGGGAGGGAACTTGCCTCTGGAAACACCATATATTTT | CASSLGRELASGNTIYF
TRBJ2-7 | TRBV13 | TRBD1 | NA | TGTGCCAGCAGCCTAGGACAGGGGGAGACCTACGAGCAGTACTTC | CASSLGQGETYEQYF
TRBJ1-2 | TRBV19 | NA | NA | TGTGCCAGTAGTATAGGGTCGGGATATGGCTACACCTTC | CASSIGSGYGYTF
TRBJ1-1 | TRBV4-1 | NA | NA | TGCGCCAGCAGCGCGACACTTGAGGTTGAAGCTTTCTTT | CASSATLEVEAFF
TRBJ2-7 | TRBV19 | NA | NA | TGTGCCAGTAGTGCGGCAGGGGGAGGCTACGAGCAGTACTTC | CASSAAGGGYEQYF
TRBJ2-7 | TRBV18 | NA | medium-sized | TGTGCCAGCTCACCCTCAAGCCAGGACGGGTACTACGAGCAGTACTTC | CASSPSSQDGYYEQYF
TRBJ2-5 | TRBV7-8 | NA | NA | TGTGCCAGCAGCAGAGGGCTTGGGGGCGGGTATGAGACCCAGTACTTC | CASSRGLGGGYETQYF
TRBJ2-1 | TRBV6-1 | NA | NA | TGTGCCAGCAGTGACAGTAACTACAATGAGCAGTTCTTC | CASSDSNYNEQFF
TRBJ2-5 | TRBV4-1 | TRBD1 | NA | TGCGCCAGCAGCCAATCAGGGACAGGGCGGTCGGAGACCCAGTACTTC | CASSQSGTGRSETQYF
TRBJ2-1 | TRBV6-1 | TRBD2 | NA | TGTGCCAGCAGTGCCCTAGCGGGGGGTGGCAATGAGCAGTTCTTC | CASSALAGGGNEQFF
TRBJ1-1 | TRBV6-5 | NA | NA | TGTGCCAGCAGTGAGGGAAGCACTGAAGCTTTCTTT | CASSEGSTEAFF
TRBJ2-1 | TRBV27 | TRBD2 | NA | TGTGCCAGCAGTTGGAATAGCGGGCCCCATGGGAGTGAGCAGTTCTTC | CASSWNSGPHGSEQFF
TRBJ2-7 | TRBV30 | NA | NA | TGTGCCTGGAGCCCGGGGTACGAGCAGTACTTC | CAWSPGYEQYF
TRBJ1-1 | TRBV5-6 | NA | NA | TGTGCCAGCAGCTCGCCCGACTCTAACCTGGAAGCTTTCTTT | CASSSPDSNLEAFF
TRBJ1-1 | TRBV19 | NA | NA | TGTGCCAGTAAATGGCCGAACACTGAAGCTTTCTTT | CASKWPNTEAFF
TRBJ2-3 | TRBV27 | TRBD2 | few | TGTGCCAGCAGTTTATACGGGGGGGCCTTGGATACGCAGTATTTT | CASSLYGGALDTQYF
TRBJ1-1 | TRBV6-4 | NA | NA | TGTGCCAGCAGTGACTCGGGGGACCCGGGAAGATCTTTCTTT | CASSDSGDPGRSFF
TRBJ2-1 | TRBV10-3 | TRBD1 | NA | TGTGCCATCAGTCCCGGGACAGGGCGAAATGAGCAGTTCTTC | CAISPGTGRNEQFF
TRBJ1-6 | TRBV19 | TRBD1 | once | TGTGCCAGTAGCGTCGACAGGGGGGATTATTCACCCCTCCACTTT | CASSVDRGDYSPLHF
TRBJ2-7 | TRBV15 | TRBD1 | NA | TGTGCCACCAGCAGAAGGGGGCCCTACGAGCAGTACTTC | CATSRRGPYEQYF
TRBJ1-4 | TRBV7-9 | NA | NA | TGTGCCAGCAGCTTGCCGGAGGCGGGGCCGGCGGAAAAACTGTTTTTT | CASSLPEAGPAEKLFF
TRBJ2-2 | TRBV5-1 | NA | NA | TGCGCCAGCAGCTTCCTGGGACCCGTCACCGGGGAGCTGTTTTTT | CASSFLGPVTGELFF
TRBJ1-1 | TRBV19 | TRBD1 | NA | TGTGCCAGTAGGCCGGGACAGGGATGGACTGAAGCTTTCTTT | CASRPGQGWTEAFF
TRBJ2-7 | TRBV14 | NA | NA | TGTGCCAGCAGCCAGATTTTGGACAGCTACGAGCAGTACTTC | CASSQILDSYEQYF
TRBJ2-1 | TRBV30 | TRBD2 | NA | TGTGCCTGGAGTGTCGTACTAGCGGGGGGTAATGAGCAGTTCTTC | CAWSVVLAGGNEQFF
TRBJ1-2 | TRBV27 | NA | NA | TGTGCCAGCAGTTCGTTGACAGGATTAGAGAAGGGCTACACCTTC | CASSSLTGLEKGYTF